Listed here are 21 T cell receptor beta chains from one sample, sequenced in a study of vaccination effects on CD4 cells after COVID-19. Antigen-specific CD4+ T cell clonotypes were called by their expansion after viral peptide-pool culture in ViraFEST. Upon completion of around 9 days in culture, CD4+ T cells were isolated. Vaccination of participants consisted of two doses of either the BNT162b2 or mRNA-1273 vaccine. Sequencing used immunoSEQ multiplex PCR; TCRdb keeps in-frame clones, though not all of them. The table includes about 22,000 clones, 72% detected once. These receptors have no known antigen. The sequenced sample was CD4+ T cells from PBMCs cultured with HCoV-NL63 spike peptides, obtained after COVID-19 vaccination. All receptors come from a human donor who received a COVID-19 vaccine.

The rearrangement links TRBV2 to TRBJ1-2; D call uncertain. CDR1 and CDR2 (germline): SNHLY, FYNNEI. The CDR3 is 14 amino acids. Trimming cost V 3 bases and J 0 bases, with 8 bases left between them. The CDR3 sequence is CASSEPGANYGYTF. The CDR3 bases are TGTGCCAGCAGTGAGCCGGGAGCTAACTATGGCTACACCTTC.

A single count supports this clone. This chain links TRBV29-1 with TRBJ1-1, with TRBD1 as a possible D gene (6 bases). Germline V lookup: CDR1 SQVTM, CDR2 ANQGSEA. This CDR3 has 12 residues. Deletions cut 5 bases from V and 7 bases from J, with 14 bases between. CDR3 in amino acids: CSVRRTVREAFF. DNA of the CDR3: TGCAGCGTTCGCAGGACAGTACGTGAAGCTTTCTTT.

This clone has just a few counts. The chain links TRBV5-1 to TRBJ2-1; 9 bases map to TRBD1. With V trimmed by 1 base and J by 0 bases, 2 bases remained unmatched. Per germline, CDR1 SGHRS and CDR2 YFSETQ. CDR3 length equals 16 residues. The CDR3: CASSLTGGVSYNEQFF. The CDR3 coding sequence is TGCGCCAGCAGCTTGACAGGGGGCGTCTCCTACAATGAGCAGTTCTTC.

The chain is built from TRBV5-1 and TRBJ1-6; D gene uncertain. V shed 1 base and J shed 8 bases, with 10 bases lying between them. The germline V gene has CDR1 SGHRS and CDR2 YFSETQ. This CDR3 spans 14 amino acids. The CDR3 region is CASSLRVSDSPLHF. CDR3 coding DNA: TGCGCCAGCAGCTTGAGGGTTTCGGATTCACCCCTCCACTTT.

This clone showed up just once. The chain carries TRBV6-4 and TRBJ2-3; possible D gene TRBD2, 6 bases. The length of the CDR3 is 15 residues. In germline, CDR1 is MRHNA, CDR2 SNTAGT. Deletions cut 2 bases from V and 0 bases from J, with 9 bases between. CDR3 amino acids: CASSDGAGSTDTQYF. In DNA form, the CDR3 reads TGTGCCAGCAGTGACGGGGCGGGGAGCACAGATACGCAGTATTTT.

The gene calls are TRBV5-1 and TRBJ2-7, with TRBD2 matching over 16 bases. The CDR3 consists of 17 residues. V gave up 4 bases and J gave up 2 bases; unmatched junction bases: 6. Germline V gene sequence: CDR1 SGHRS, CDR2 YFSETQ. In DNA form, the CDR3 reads TGCGCCAGCAGCCGGGGGACTAGCGGGAGGGAAACCTACGAGCAGTACTTC. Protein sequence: CASSRGTSGRETYEQYF.

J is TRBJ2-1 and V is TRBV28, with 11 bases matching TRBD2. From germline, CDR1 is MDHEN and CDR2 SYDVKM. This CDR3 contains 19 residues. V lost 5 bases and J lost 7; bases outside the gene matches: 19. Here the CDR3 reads CASSPWWLAGGFVSNEQFF. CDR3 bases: TGTGCCAGCAGTCCCTGGTGGCTAGCGGGGGGCTTCGTTTCAAATGAGCAGTTCTTC.

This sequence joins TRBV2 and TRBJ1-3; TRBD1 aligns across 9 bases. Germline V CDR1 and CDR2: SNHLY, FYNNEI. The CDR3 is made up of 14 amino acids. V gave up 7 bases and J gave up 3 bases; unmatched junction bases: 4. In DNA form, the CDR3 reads TGTGCCAGCAAGGGACAGGGAGGTGGAAACACCATATATTTT. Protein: CASKGQGGGNTIYF. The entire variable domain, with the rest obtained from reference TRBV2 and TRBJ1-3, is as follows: EPEVTQTPSHQVTQMGQEVILRCVPISNHLYFYWYRQILGQKVEFLVSFYNNEISEKSEIFDDQFSVERPDGSNFTLKIRSTKLEDSAMYFCASKGQGGGNTIYFGEGSWLTVV.

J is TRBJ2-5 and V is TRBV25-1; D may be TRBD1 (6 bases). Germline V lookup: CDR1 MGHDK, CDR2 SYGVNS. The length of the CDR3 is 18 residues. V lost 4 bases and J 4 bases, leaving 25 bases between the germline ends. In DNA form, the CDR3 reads TGTGCCAGCAGTGGTACAACATTCGGGGCAGGGGTGCGAGAGACCCAGTACTTC. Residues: CASSGTTFGAGVRETQYF.

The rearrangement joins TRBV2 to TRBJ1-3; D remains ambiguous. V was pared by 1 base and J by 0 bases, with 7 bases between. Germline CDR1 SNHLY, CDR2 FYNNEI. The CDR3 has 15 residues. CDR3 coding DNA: TGTGCCAGCAGTGAAGGCCAGGTCTCTGGAAACACCATATATTTT. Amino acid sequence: CASSEGQVSGNTIYF.

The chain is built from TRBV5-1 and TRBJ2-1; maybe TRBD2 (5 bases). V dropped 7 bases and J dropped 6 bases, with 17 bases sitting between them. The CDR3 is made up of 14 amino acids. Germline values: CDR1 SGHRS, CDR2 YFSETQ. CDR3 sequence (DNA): TGCGCCAGCCAAGACCCGAGCGGAGGCAATGAGCAGTTCTTC. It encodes CASQDPSGGNEQFF.

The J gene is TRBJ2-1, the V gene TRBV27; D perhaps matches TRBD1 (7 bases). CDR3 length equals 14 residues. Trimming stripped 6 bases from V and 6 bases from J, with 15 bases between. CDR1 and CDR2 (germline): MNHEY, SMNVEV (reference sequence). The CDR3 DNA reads TGTGCCAGCAGCCAGGGGGGCTGGCTCAATGAGCAGTTCTTC. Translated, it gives CASSQGGWLNEQFF.

CDR3 sequence: CAIDQGEQFF. The CDR3 DNA reads TGTGCCATCGATCAGGGTGAGCAGTTCTTC. The chain is built from TRBV28 and TRBJ2-1; tentative D call: TRBD1 (5 bases). CDR3 length: 10 residues. Deletions cut 10 bases from V and 9 bases from J, with 10 bases between. The germline CDR1 and CDR2 sequences are MDHEN and SYDVKM.

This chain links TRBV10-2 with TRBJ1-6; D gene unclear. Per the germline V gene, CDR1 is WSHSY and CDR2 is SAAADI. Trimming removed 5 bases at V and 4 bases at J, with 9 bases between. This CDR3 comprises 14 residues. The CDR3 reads CASSPTDYNSPLHF. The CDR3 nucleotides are TGCGCCAGCAGTCCCACCGATTATAATTCACCCCTCCACTTT.

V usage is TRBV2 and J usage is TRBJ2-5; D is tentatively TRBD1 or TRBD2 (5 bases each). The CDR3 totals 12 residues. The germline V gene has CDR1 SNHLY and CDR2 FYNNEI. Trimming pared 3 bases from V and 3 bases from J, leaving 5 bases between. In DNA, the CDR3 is TGTGCCAGCAGTGAGGGGGAAGAGACCCAGTACTTC. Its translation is CASSEGEETQYF.

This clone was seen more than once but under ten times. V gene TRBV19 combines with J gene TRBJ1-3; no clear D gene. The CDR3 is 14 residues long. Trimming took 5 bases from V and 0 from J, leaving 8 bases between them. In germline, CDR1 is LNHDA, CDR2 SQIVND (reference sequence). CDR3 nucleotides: TGTGCCAGTAGTGAAACCCTCTCTGGAAACACCATATATTTT. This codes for CASSETLSGNTIYF.

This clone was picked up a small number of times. CDR3 protein: CASSLGHLAGSFDEQFF. CDR3 nucleotides: TGTGCCAGCAGCTTAGGGCATCTAGCGGGGAGCTTTGATGAGCAGTTCTTC. The chain joins TRBV7-8 to TRBJ2-1; 9 bases are a match to TRBD2. CDR1 SGHVS and CDR2 FQNEAQ come from the germline V gene. The V gene end was trimmed by 1 base and the J gene end by 8 bases; junction bases not matched to a gene: 12. The CDR3 loop spans 17 amino acids.

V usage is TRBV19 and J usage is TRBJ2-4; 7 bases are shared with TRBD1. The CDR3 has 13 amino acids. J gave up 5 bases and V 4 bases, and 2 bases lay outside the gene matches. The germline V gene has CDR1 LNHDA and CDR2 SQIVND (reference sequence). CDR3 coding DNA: TGTGCCAGTAGTACCGGGACAGAAAACATTCAGTACTTC. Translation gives CASSTGTENIQYF.

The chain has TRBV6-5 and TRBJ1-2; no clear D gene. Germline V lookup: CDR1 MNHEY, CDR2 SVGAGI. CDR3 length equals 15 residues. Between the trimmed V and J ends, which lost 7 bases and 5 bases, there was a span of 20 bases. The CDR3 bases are TGTGCCAGCACTAGGGCGGACCTAGCTGGGTATGGCTACACCTTC. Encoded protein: CASTRADLAGYGYTF.

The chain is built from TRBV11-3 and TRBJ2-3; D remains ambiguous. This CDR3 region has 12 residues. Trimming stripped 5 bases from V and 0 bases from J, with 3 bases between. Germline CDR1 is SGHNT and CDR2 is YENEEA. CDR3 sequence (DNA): TGTGCCAGCAGCGACAGCACAGATACGCAGTATTTT. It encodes CASSDSTDTQYF.

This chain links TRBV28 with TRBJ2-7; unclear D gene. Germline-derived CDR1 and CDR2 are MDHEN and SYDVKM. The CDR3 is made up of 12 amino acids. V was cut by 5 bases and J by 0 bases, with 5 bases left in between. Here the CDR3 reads CASSPTSYEQYF. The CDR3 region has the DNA TGTGCCAGCAGTCCTACCTCCTACGAGCAGTACTTC.